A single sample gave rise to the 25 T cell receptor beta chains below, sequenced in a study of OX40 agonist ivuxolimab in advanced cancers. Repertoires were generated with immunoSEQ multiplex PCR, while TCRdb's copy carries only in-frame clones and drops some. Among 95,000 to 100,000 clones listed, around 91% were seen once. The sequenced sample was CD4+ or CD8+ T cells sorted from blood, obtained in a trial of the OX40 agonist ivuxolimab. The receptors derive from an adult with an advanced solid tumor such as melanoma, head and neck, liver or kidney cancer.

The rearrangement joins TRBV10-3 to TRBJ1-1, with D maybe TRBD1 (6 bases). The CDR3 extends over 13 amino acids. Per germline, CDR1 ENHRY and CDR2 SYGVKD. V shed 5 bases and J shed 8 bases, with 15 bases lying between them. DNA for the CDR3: TGTGCCATCAGTCGGGGGGCACTGTCGGAAGCTTTCTTT. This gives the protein CAISRGALSEAFF.

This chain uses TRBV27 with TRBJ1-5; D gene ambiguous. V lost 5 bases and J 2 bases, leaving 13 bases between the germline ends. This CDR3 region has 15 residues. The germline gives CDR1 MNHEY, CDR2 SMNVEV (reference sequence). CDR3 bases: TGTGCCAGCAGTCCACGTGATGGGGGCAATCAGCCCCAGCATTTT. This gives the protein CASSPRDGGNQPQHF.

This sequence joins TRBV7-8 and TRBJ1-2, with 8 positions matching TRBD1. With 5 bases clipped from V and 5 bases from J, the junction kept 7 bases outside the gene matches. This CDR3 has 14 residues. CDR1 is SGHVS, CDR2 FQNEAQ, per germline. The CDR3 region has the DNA TGTGCCAGCAGCACTGGACAGGGTCGGTATGGCTACACCTTC. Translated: CASSTGQGRYGYTF.

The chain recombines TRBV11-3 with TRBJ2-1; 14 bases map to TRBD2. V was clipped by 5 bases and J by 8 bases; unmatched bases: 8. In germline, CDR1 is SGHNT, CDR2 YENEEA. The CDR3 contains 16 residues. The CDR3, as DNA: TGTGCCAGCAGCAAGGGACTAGCGGGAGTGACGGATGAGCAGTTCTTC. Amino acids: CASSKGLAGVTDEQFF. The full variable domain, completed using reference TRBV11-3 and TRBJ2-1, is EAGVVQSPRYKIIEKKQPVAFWCNPISGHNTLYWYLQNLGQGPELLIRYENEEAVDDSQLPKDRFSAERLKGVDSTLKIQPAELGDSAVYLCASSKGLAGVTDEQFFGPGTRLTVL.

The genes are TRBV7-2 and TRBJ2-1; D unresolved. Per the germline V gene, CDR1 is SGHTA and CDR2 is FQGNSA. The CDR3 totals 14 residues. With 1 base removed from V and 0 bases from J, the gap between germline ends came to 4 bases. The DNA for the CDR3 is TGTGCCAGCAGCTTAGACTACTCCTACAATGAGCAGTTCTTC. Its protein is CASSLDYSYNEQFF.

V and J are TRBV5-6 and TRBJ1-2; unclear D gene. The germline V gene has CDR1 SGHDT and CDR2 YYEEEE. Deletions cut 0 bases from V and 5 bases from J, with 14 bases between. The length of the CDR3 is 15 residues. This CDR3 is CASSLVSGGGYGYTF. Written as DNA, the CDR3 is TGTGCCAGCAGCTTGGTTTCGGGCGGTGGATATGGCTACACCTTC.

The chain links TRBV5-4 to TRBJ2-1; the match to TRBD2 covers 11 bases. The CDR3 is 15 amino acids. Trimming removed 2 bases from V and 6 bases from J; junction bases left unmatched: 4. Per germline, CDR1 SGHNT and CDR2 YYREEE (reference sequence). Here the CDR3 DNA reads TGTGCCAGCAGCTTCGGGACTAGCGGTTTCAATGAGCAGTTCTTC. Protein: CASSFGTSGFNEQFF.

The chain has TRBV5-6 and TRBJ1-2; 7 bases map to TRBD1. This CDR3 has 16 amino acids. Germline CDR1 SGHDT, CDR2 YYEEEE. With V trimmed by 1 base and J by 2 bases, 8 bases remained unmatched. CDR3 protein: CASSLPLQGWNYGYTF. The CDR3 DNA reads TGTGCCAGCAGCTTGCCCCTACAGGGGTGGAACTATGGCTACACCTTC.

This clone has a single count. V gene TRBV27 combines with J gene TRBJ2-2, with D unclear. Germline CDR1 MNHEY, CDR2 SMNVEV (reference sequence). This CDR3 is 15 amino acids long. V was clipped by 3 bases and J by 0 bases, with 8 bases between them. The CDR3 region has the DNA TGTGCCAGCAGTTTCCAAGGCACGAACACCGGGGAGCTGTTTTTT. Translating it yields CASSFQGTNTGELFF.

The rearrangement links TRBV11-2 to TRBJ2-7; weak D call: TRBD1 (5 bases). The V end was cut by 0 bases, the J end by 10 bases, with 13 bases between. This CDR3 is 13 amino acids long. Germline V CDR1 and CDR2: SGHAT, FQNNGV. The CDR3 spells CASSLEAEGAQYF. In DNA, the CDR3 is TGTGCCAGCAGCTTAGAGGCCGAAGGGGCCCAGTACTTC.

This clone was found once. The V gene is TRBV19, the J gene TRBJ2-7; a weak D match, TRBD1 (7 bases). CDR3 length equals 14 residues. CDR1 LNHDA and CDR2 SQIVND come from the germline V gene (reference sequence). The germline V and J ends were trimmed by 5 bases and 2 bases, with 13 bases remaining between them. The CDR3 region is CASSLRGVAYEQYF. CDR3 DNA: TGTGCCAGTAGTCTCAGGGGGGTGGCCTACGAGCAGTACTTC.

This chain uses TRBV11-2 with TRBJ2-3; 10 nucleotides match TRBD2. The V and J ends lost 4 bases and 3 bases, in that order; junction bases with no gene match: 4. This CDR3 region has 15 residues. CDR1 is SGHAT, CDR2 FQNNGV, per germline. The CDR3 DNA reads TGTGCCAGCAGCTCCCTAGCGGGAGTAACAGATACGCAGTATTTT. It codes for CASSSLAGVTDTQYF.

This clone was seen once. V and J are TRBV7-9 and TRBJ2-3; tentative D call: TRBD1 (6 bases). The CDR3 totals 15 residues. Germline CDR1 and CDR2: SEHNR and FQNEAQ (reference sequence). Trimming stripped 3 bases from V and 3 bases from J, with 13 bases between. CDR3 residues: CASSFRDIRTDTQYF. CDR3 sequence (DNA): TGTGCCAGCAGCTTCCGGGACATTAGGACAGATACGCAGTATTTT. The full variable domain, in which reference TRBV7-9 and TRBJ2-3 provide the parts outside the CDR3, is DTGVSQNPRHKITKRGQNVTFRCDPISEHNRLYWYRQTLGQGPEFLTYFQNEAQLEKSRLLSDRFSAERPKGSFSTLEIQRTEQGDSAMYLCASSFRDIRTDTQYFGPGTRLTVL.

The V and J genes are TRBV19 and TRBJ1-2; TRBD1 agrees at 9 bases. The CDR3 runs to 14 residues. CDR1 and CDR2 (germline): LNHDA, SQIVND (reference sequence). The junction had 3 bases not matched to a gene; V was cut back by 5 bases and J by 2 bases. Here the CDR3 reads CASSAGTGNYGYTF. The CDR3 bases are TGTGCCAGTAGTGCGGGGACAGGGAACTATGGCTACACCTTC.

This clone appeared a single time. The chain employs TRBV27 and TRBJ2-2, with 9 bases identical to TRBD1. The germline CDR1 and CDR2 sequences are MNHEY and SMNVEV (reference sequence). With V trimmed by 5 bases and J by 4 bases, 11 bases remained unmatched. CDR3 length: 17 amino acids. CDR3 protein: CASSGPRGQGSTGELFF. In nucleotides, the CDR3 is TGTGCCAGCAGTGGGCCTCGCGGACAGGGGAGCACCGGGGAGCTGTTTTTT.

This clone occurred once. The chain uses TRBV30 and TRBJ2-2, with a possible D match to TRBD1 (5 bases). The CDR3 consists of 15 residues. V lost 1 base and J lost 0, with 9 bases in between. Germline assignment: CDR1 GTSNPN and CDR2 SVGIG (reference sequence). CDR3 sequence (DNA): TGTGCCTGGAGTGACAGGACCCCGAACACCGGGGAGCTGTTTTTT. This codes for CAWSDRTPNTGELFF.

CDR3 sequence: CASSVITTDTQYF. The CDR3, as DNA: TGTGCCAGCAGTGTTATTACCACAGATACGCAGTATTTT. The genes are TRBV2 and TRBJ2-3, with unresolved D. This CDR3 contains 13 residues. V lost 4 bases and J 2 bases, leaving 7 bases between the germline ends. CDR1 SNHLY and CDR2 FYNNEI come from the germline V gene.

The chain's CDR3 is CSVGTGGLTEAFF. The CDR3 coding sequence is TGCAGCGTTGGCACAGGGGGCTTAACTGAAGCTTTCTTT. The V gene is TRBV29-1, the J gene TRBJ1-1; 9 bases map to TRBD1. The germline CDR1 and CDR2 sequences are SQVTM and ANQGSEA. There are 13 residues in the CDR3. The junction had 5 bases not matched to a gene; V was cut back by 4 bases and J by 5 bases.

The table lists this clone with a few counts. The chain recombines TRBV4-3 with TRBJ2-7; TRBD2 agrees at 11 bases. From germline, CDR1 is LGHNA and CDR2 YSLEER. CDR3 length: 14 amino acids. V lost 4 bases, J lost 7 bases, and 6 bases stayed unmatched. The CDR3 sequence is CASSPGLAAGEQYF. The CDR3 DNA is TGCGCCAGCAGCCCGGGACTAGCGGCCGGGGAGCAGTACTTC.

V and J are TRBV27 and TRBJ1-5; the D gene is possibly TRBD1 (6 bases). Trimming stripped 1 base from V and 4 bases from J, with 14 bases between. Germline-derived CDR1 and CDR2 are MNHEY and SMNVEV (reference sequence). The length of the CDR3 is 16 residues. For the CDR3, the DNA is TGTGCCAGCAGTTTATTCGGGACATCATTAAATCAGCCCCAGCATTTT. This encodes CASSLFGTSLNQPQHF.

Here the CDR3 reads CASSIVAGADTQYF. In DNA form, the CDR3 reads TGTGCCAGTAGTATAGTCGCCGGGGCAGATACGCAGTATTTT. The V and J genes are TRBV19 and TRBJ2-3; a possible D gene is TRBD2 (5 bases). The CDR3 has 14 residues. CDR1 is LNHDA, CDR2 SQIVND, per germline (reference sequence). Trimming removed 1 base from V and 4 bases from J, with 9 bases in between.

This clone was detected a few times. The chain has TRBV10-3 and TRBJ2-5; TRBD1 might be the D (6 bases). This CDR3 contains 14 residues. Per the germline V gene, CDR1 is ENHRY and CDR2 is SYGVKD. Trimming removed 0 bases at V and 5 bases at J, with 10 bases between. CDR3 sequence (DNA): TGTGCCATCAGTGAGTCTGGGGGCCGGGAGACCCAGTACTTC. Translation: CAISESGGRETQYF.

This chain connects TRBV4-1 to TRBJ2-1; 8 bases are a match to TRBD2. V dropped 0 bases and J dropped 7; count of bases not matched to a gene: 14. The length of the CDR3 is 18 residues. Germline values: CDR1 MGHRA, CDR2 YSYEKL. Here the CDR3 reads CASSQDRTVSSGWNEQFF. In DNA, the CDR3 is TGCGCCAGCAGCCAAGATAGGACCGTGTCTAGCGGGTGGAATGAGCAGTTCTTC.

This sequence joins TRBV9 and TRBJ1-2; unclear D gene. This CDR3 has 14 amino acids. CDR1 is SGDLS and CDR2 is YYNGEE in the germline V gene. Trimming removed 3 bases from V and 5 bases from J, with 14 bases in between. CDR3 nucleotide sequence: TGTGCCAGCAGCGCCGCCGGCTTGGGGTATGGCTACACCTTC. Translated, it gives CASSAAGLGYGYTF. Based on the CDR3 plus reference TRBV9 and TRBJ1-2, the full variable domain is DSGVTQTPKHLITATGQRVTLRCSPRSGDLSVYWYQQSLDQGLQFLIQYYNGEERAKGNILERFSAQQFPDLHSELNLSSLELGDSALYFCASSAAGLGYGYTFGSGTRLTVV.

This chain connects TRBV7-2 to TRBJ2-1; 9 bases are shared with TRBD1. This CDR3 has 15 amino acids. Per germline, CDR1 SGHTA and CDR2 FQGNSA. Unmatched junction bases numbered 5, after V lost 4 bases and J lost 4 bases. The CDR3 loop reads CASSSRTGDYNEQFF. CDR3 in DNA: TGTGCCAGCAGCTCCAGGACAGGGGATTACAATGAGCAGTTCTTC.